The 25 T cell receptor beta chains reported below all come from one sample, sequenced in a study of T cells in Graves' hyperthyroidism and ophthalmopathy. Amplification targeted TCR beta CDR3 regions from RNA transcripts. When the TCR CDR3 underwent first-round RT-PCR, the HTBI primer set was used. TCRdb independently ran MiXCR on the multiplex PCR reads; one entry per CDR3 protein. The table lists more than 500,000 distinct CDR3 sequences, 46% of them singletons. The specimen sequenced was peripheral blood or thyroid tissue (not recorded which). These receptor sequences come from an adult woman with Graves' disease, either hyperthyroidism or ophthalmopathy (not recorded which).

Many counts were recorded for this clonotype. The genes are TRBV10-2 and TRBJ1-6, with 7 bases identical to TRBD1. The J segment lost 9 bases and the V segment lost 7 bases, leaving 6 bases of the junction unmatched. Germline V gene sequence: CDR1 WSHSY, CDR2 SAAADI. The CDR3 is 13 residues long. CDR3 coding DNA: TGCGCCAGCAAACAGACAGGGACTTCACCCCTCCACTTT. Translated, it gives CASKQTGTSPLHF.

This clonotype was seen only a few times. The chain joins TRBV27 to TRBJ2-7, with 7 bases lining up with TRBD1. The CDR3 totals 15 residues. Germline CDR1 MNHEY, CDR2 SMNVEV (reference sequence). Trimming removed 4 bases from V and 2 bases from J; junction bases left unmatched: 8. DNA of the CDR3: TGTGCCAGCAGTTATACTGCAGGGGGTACCTACGAGCAGTACTTC. Translated: CASSYTAGGTYEQYF.

The chain is built from TRBV7-9 and TRBJ2-7; 10 bases agree with TRBD1. The CDR3 is made up of 13 amino acids. V lost 4 bases, J lost 7 bases, and 4 bases stayed unmatched. Germline CDR1 and CDR2: SEHNR and FQNEAQ (reference sequence). This chain's CDR3 is CASSSTGGMEQYF. CDR3 sequence (DNA): TGTGCCAGCAGCTCGACAGGGGGCATGGAGCAGTACTTC. The full variable domain, in which reference TRBV7-9 and TRBJ2-7 provide the parts outside the CDR3, is DTGVSQNPRHKITKRGQNVTFRCDPISEHNRLYWYRQTLGQGPEFLTYFQNEAQLEKSRLLSDRFSAERPKGSFSTLEIQRTEQGDSAMYLCASSSTGGMEQYFGPGTRLTVT.

This rearrangement joins TRBV20-1 to TRBJ2-5, with D tentatively TRBD2 (6 bases). V was pared by 5 bases and J by 1 base, with 14 bases between. Germline CDR1 reads DFQATT; CDR2 reads SNEGSKA (reference sequence). The CDR3 contains 14 residues. The DNA for the CDR3 is TGCAGTGCTGGCGGGGTGGGGACCCAAGAGACCCAGTACTTC. This encodes CSAGGVGTQETQYF.

This rearrangement joins TRBV29-1 to TRBJ1-1; D possibly corresponds to TRBD1 (5 bases). V gave up 7 bases and J gave up 3 bases, with 15 bases separating them. Germline lookup yields CDR1 SQVTM and CDR2 ANQGSEA. The length of the CDR3 is 13 residues. The DNA for the CDR3 is TGCAGCGCTGGACCCAGGGTGGACACTGAAGCTTTCTTT. It is translated as CSAGPRVDTEAFF.

The chain recombines TRBV20-1 with TRBJ2-2; D is possibly TRBD2 (7 bases). The germline V and J ends were trimmed by 3 bases and 3 bases, with 14 bases remaining between them. CDR1 is DFQATT, CDR2 SNEGSKA, per germline (reference sequence). The CDR3 length is 15 residues. The CDR3 DNA sequence: TGCAGTGCTAGGAAGGGGGGGGCGGACACCGGGGAGCTGTTTTTT. Amino acid sequence: CSARKGGADTGELFF.

Concerning this clonotype itself: A much larger clone differs from this one at a single base, so this may be a read error. The V call is TRBV20-1, the J call TRBJ2-5; a possible D gene is TRBD2 (6 bases). The CDR3 is 13 amino acids. In germline, CDR1 is DFQATT, CDR2 SNEGSKA (reference sequence). CDR3: CSARATSQETQHF. CDR3 in DNA: TGCAGTGCTAGAGCAACTAGCCAAGAGACCCAGCACTTC.

The J gene is TRBJ1-2, the V gene TRBV5-1; no clear D gene. In germline, CDR1 is SGHRS, CDR2 YFSETQ. This CDR3 comprises 14 residues. V lost 3 bases and J 5 bases, leaving 14 bases between the germline ends. Here the CDR3 reads CASSSLDVSYGYTF. The DNA for the CDR3 is TGCGCCAGCAGCTCCTTGGACGTATCGTATGGCTACACCTTC.

V and J are TRBV7-2 and TRBJ2-3; 10 bases are a match to TRBD2. The CDR3 is made up of 15 amino acids. Unmatched junction bases numbered 6, after V lost 5 bases and J lost 4 bases. Germline V CDR1 and CDR2: SGHTA, FQGNSA. CDR3 sequence: CASSVSSGRADTQYF. CDR3 bases: TGTGCCAGCAGCGTTTCTAGCGGGAGAGCAGATACGCAGTATTTT.

The V and J genes are TRBV12-5 and TRBJ1-5; D might be TRBD1 (6 bases). The length of the CDR3 is 13 residues. CDR1 is LGHNT, CDR2 FRNRAP, per germline. This CDR3 reads CASSLEGVPPQHF. The CDR3 bases are TGTGCCAGCAGTTTAGAGGGGGTTCCGCCCCAGCATTTT.

In this sample, this clonotype turned up a few times. V and J are TRBV3-1 and TRBJ2-7; 8 bases agree with TRBD1. V dropped 0 bases and J dropped 2; count of bases not matched to a gene: 6. Germline V gives CDR1 LGHDT, CDR2 YNNKEL (reference sequence). The CDR3 totals 16 residues. The CDR3 DNA is TGTGCCAGCAGCCAAGATCGGACAGGGTCCCCCTACGAGCAGTACTTC. Protein sequence: CASSQDRTGSPYEQYF.

The chain joins TRBV7-9 to TRBJ1-2, with 7 bases matching TRBD1. V was pared by 6 bases and J by 6 bases, with 10 bases of the junction left unmatched. Germline loops: CDR1 SEHNR, CDR2 FQNEAQ (reference sequence). The CDR3 runs 14 residues. CDR3: CASRGGTAGDGYTF. Written as DNA, the CDR3 is TGTGCCAGCAGAGGAGGGACAGCTGGGGATGGCTACACCTTC.

The chain employs TRBV7-6 and TRBJ1-2; a possible D gene is TRBD1 (6 bases). The CDR3 contains 13 residues. V was clipped by 4 bases and J by 5 bases, with 11 bases between them. Germline V gene sequence: CDR1 SGHVS, CDR2 FNYEAQ. The CDR3 region has the DNA TGTGCCAGCAGCTCTACCCAGGGGTATGGCTACACCTTC. Amino acids: CASSSTQGYGYTF.

This clonotype was detected only a few times. The rearrangement joins TRBV19 to TRBJ2-2, with D unresolved. Germline CDR1 is LNHDA and CDR2 is SQIVND (reference sequence). The CDR3 covers 11 residues. Trimming took off 5 bases at V and 8 bases at J, with 6 bases between the two ends. The DNA of the CDR3 is TGTGCCAGTAGTGCCTTAGGGGAGCTGTTTTTT. This codes for CASSALGELFF.

The chain links TRBV12-3 or TRBV12-4 to TRBJ1-5; 10 nucleotides agree with TRBD1. This CDR3 region has 14 residues. Losses at the gene ends were 10 bases for V and 4 bases for J; bases not matched to a gene: 7. CDR3 nucleotides: TGTGCCACCAACGTGGGACAGGGGAATCAGCCCCAGCATTTT. This translates into CATNVGQGNQPQHF.

The sample holds a few counts of this clonotype. The chain links TRBV2 to TRBJ2-7; 8 bases are a match to TRBD2. V lost 3 bases to trimming and J lost 2 bases; unmatched junction nucleotides: 3. Germline V gene lookup returns CDR1 SNHLY and CDR2 FYNNEI. This CDR3 has 14 amino acids. The CDR3 protein is CASSEAGGAYEQYF. The CDR3 coding sequence is TGTGCCAGCAGTGAGGCGGGAGGAGCCTACGAGCAGTACTTC.

This clonotype was counted many times. The chain uses TRBV10-3 and TRBJ1-2; D not certain. Germline CDR1 ENHRY, CDR2 SYGVKD. The V end was cut by 2 bases, the J end by 3 bases, with 10 bases between. This CDR3 contains 14 residues. CDR3 residues: CAISEEGGYYGYTF. In DNA, the CDR3 is TGTGCCATCAGTGAGGAGGGAGGCTACTATGGCTACACCTTC.

This clonotype showed up many times. The chain combines TRBV5-6 with TRBJ2-7; D might be TRBD1 (6 bases). In germline, CDR1 is SGHDT, CDR2 YYEEEE. Trimming stripped 3 bases from V and 0 bases from J, with 13 bases between. The CDR3 has 15 residues. For the CDR3, the DNA is TGTGCCAGCAGCTCCCCGACAGGCAGCTCCTACGAGCAGTACTTC. Translating it yields CASSSPTGSSYEQYF.

This clonotype has at least ten counts. The chain carries TRBV7-9 and TRBJ1-1; 9 bases align to TRBD1. Germline loops: CDR1 SEHNR, CDR2 FQNEAQ (reference sequence). Unmatched junction bases numbered 9, after V lost 1 base and J lost 0 bases. There are 18 residues in the CDR3. CDR3 protein: CASSLDSGTGLMNTEAFF. In DNA form, the CDR3 reads TGTGCCAGCAGCTTAGACTCTGGGACAGGGTTAATGAACACTGAAGCTTTCTTT.

This clonotype has only a few counts. This chain joins TRBV7-9 and TRBJ2-5, with 14 bases matching TRBD2. Germline V gene lookup returns CDR1 SEHNR and CDR2 FQNEAQ (reference sequence). V lost 5 bases to trimming and J lost 5 bases; unmatched junction nucleotides: 7. The CDR3 is 16 amino acids. In DNA, the CDR3 is TGTGCCAGCAGCCCGCCGGGACTAGCGGGAGTGGAGACCCAGTACTTC. This codes for CASSPPGLAGVETQYF.

Ten or more counts support this clonotype. J is TRBJ1-1 and V is TRBV7-3; D perhaps matches TRBD1 (5 bases). The CDR3 loop spans 15 amino acids. The V and J ends lost 4 bases and 6 bases respectively, with 18 bases between them. Germline-derived CDR1 and CDR2 are SGHTA and FQGTGA. The CDR3 DNA sequence: TGTGCCAGCAGCTCGAGCGGGGCTCGGGCGTCTGAAGCTTTCTTT. Encoded protein: CASSSSGARASEAFF. The variable domain in full, with the rest retrieved from reference TRBV7-3 and TRBJ1-1, is GAGVSQTPSNKVTEKGKYVELRCDPISGHTALYWYRQSLGQGPEFLIYFQGTGAADDSGLPNDRFFAVRPEGSVSTLKIQRTERGDSAVYLCASSSSGARASEAFFGQGTRLTVV.

The chain has TRBV7-6 and TRBJ1-1; D gene ambiguous. The germline CDR1 and CDR2 sequences are SGHVS and FNYEAQ. Deletions cut 1 base from V and 7 bases from J, with 7 bases between. The CDR3 sequence is 12 residues long. Here the CDR3 reads CASSLGPNEAFF. CDR3 coding DNA: TGTGCCAGCAGCTTAGGCCCCAATGAAGCTTTCTTT.

In its sample, this clonotype was seen many times. This chain connects TRBV29-1 to TRBJ1-4; D remains ambiguous. The CDR3 contains 12 residues. Trimming left V 3 bases short and J 5 bases short, with 7 bases between. Germline CDR1 is SQVTM and CDR2 is ANQGSEA. Written as DNA, the CDR3 is TGCAGCGTTGACTTGGGGAATGAAAAACTGTTTTTT. This codes for CSVDLGNEKLFF.

This clonotype was counted many times. V gene TRBV2 combines with J gene TRBJ2-7; possibly TRBD1 or TRBD2 for D (5 bases each). V was shortened by 8 bases and J by 7 bases, with 15 bases between the two germline ends. CDR1 and CDR2 (germline): SNHLY, FYNNEI. The CDR3 is 12 amino acids. DNA of the CDR3: TGTGCCAGCCGAGACGAGGGGCGTGAGCAGTACTTC. Translation: CASRDEGREQYF.

This chain uses TRBV7-8 with TRBJ1-4; TRBD1 agrees at 9 bases. Germline trimming cut 5 bases from V and 6 bases from J; bases unmatched to any gene: 7. CDR3 length: 15 amino acids. Germline CDR1 SGHVS, CDR2 FQNEAQ. The CDR3 nucleotides read TGTGCCAGCAGCCAAGAGGACAGGGGCGATGAAAAACTGTTTTTT. It codes for CASSQEDRGDEKLFF.